The clone carrying this T cell receptor (beta chain) appeared many times. Its specificity is not known. The data stem from a study of T cells in Graves' hyperthyroidism and ophthalmopathy. Study-level background: Peripheral blood collection took place at initial diagnosis, before any treatment. Points from the study as a whole: Blood also held most thyroid clonotypes expanded beyond 0.001.

Diagnosis of hyperthyroidism was new in patients aged 18 to 65, and its duration was under 2 months. The CDR3 contains 12 residues. The germline CDR1 and CDR2 sequences are SGHAT and FQNNGV. V trimming: 8 bases; J trimming: 5 bases; junction bases outside the gene matches: 3. TCR beta CDR3 regions were amplified from RNA transcripts. TCR CDR3 regions were first amplified by RT-PCR with HTBI primers. TCRdb analysed the multiplex PCR reads with MiXCR anew, one entry per CDR3 protein. The table records some 360,000 distinct CDR3 sequences, 14% of them present only once. The chain joins TRBV11-2 to TRBJ2-1; TRBD2 agrees at 7 bases. Sequenced sample: blood. This clonotype was obtained from a woman in her sixties or seventies with Graves' hyperthyroidism. This CDR3 is CASGDYHNEQFF. The CDR3 DNA sequence: TGTGCCAGCGGGGACTACCACAATGAGCAGTTCTTC.